These 20 T cell receptor beta chains share one sample of origin, sequenced in a study of lymphopenia after photon versus proton radiotherapy. Libraries were prepared by immunoSEQ multiplex PCR; TCRdb keeps only in-frame clonotypes and omits some of them. The sample has 15,000 or so clones; roughly nine tenths are singletons. Material: peripheral blood, obtained from a patient treated with proton-based radiotherapy. The origin of the receptors is a woman aged 60-75 years with cholangiocarcinoma. Some clones in this sample may be carry-over from other donors' samples.

The CDR3, as DNA: TGCAGCGTCTTAGCGGGGGACCACTCCTACAATGAGCAGTTCTTC. Its translation: CSVLAGDHSYNEQFF. The chain has TRBV29-1 and TRBJ2-1; 9 bases line up with TRBD2. Germline CDR1 is SQVTM and CDR2 is ANQGSEA. This CDR3 region has 15 residues. J lost 0 bases, V lost 6 bases, and 6 bases had no gene match.

The V call is TRBV19, the J call TRBJ2-7, with 9 bases that match TRBD1. The J segment lost 1 base and the V segment lost 10 bases, leaving 11 bases of the junction unmatched. This CDR3 has 15 residues. In germline, CDR1 is LNHDA, CDR2 SQIVND (reference sequence). This CDR3 reads CATQGGQGSSYEQYF. CDR3 DNA: TGTGCCACCCAGGGGGGACAGGGAAGTTCCTACGAGCAGTACTTC.

This clone has just one count. The chain joins TRBV9 to TRBJ2-7; possible D gene TRBD2, 6 bases. Looked up from germline, CDR1 is SGDLS and CDR2 is YYNGEE. V shed 0 bases and J shed 3 bases, with 16 bases lying between them. This CDR3 comprises 16 residues. CDR3 nucleotides: TGTGCCAGCAGCGTAGGGGGGGAGCCGACGAACTACGAGCAGTACTTC. Its protein product is CASSVGGEPTNYEQYF.

The chain joins TRBV29-1 to TRBJ2-2, with TRBD1 matching over 8 bases. Trimming removed 6 bases from V and 5 bases from J; junction bases left unmatched: 8. The CDR3 totals 14 residues. CDR1 is SQVTM and CDR2 is ANQGSEA in the germline V gene. Written as DNA, the CDR3 is TGCAGCGTCGAGAGATACAGGGGGACCGGGGAGCTGTTTTTT. As protein: CSVERYRGTGELFF.

This chain links TRBV27 with TRBJ2-5; D gene unclear. Trimming pared 8 bases from V and 5 bases from J, leaving 9 bases between. This CDR3 is 11 amino acids long. The germline gives CDR1 MNHEY, CDR2 SMNVEV (reference sequence). The CDR3 loop is CASLHGETQYF. In nucleotides, the CDR3 is TGTGCCAGCCTACACGGGGAGACCCAGTACTTC.

The chain carries TRBV18 and TRBJ1-4; D uncertain. Germline V CDR1 and CDR2: KGHSH, LQKENI. This CDR3 has 17 amino acids. Deletions cut 6 bases from V and 0 bases from J, with 17 bases between. In nucleotides, the CDR3 is TGTGCCAGCTCTCCCTCCGCGGGAACTGCAACTAATGAAAAACTGTTTTTT. Residues: CASSPSAGTATNEKLFF.

J is TRBJ2-5 and V is TRBV7-2, with a possible D match to TRBD2 (5 bases). Germline assignment: CDR1 SGHTA and CDR2 FQGNSA. The CDR3 is made up of 15 amino acids. Trimming took off 5 bases at V and 1 base at J, with 14 bases between the two ends. The DNA for the CDR3 is TGTGCCAGCAGCGGCGGAAGAGGGCTCCAAGAGACCCAGTACTTC. Its protein is CASSGGRGLQETQYF. Combining the CDR3 with reference TRBV7-2 and TRBJ2-5 gives the whole variable domain GAGVSQSPSNKVTEKGKDVELRCDPISGHTALYWYRQSLGQGLEFLIYFQGNSAPDKSGLPSDRFSAERTGGSVSTLTIQRTQQEDSAVYLCASSGGRGLQETQYFGPGTRLLVL.

The chain recombines TRBV21-1 with TRBJ1-6. TRBV21-1 corresponds to a pseudogene. The CDR3 is 16 residues long. CDR3 coding DNA: TGTGCCAGCAGCAAAGCGCATTCCTCCTATAATTCACCCCTCCACTTT. As protein: CASSKAHSSYNSPLHF.

V and J are TRBV5-1 and TRBJ2-5, with 9 bases that match TRBD1. From germline, CDR1 is SGHRS and CDR2 YFSETQ. The trim removed 4 bases at V and 5 bases at J, leaving 6 bases unmatched. This CDR3 region has 14 residues. The CDR3 coding sequence is TGCGCCAGCAGCCAGGACAGGGGTATCGAGACCCAGTACTTC. This encodes CASSQDRGIETQYF.

This clone was counted a few times. This chain uses TRBV15 with TRBJ2-1; D possibly matches TRBD1 or TRBD2 (6 bases each). This CDR3 is 17 amino acids long. Per the germline V gene, CDR1 is LNHNV and CDR2 is YYDKDF (reference sequence). Trimming cost V 0 bases and J 6 bases, with 18 bases left between them. CDR3 coding DNA: TGTGCCACCAGCAGAGATAAAACCTGGGGGGCCATCAATGAGCAGTTCTTC. It yields the protein CATSRDKTWGAINEQFF.

This rearrangement joins TRBV7-9 to TRBJ1-5; unclear D gene. Trimming took 4 bases from V and 1 from J, leaving 8 bases between them. This CDR3 spans 14 amino acids. The germline V gene encodes CDR1 SEHNR and CDR2 FQNEAQ (reference sequence). CDR3 in DNA: TGTGCCAGCAGCTCTATGGGAAGCAATCAGCCCCAGCATTTT. Residues: CASSSMGSNQPQHF.

V and J are TRBV4-1 and TRBJ2-7; 7 bases are shared with TRBD1. The CDR3 is 17 amino acids. Germline V gene lookup returns CDR1 MGHRA and CDR2 YSYEKL. V lost 2 bases to trimming and J lost 3 bases; unmatched junction nucleotides: 13. CDR3 coding DNA: TGCGCCAGCAGCCAATTTCCCGGGATGGGGGACAGCTACGAGCAGTACTTC. Protein: CASSQFPGMGDSYEQYF.

This chain uses TRBV28 with TRBJ1-5, with 9 bases aligning to TRBD1. Germline CDR1 reads MDHEN; CDR2 reads SYDVKM. V trimming: 7 bases; J trimming: 5 bases; junction bases outside the gene matches: 9. The CDR3 is 15 residues long. CDR3 DNA: TGTGCCAGCAACCCCAGCAGGACAGGGGATCAGCCCCAGCATTTT. Translation: CASNPSRTGDQPQHF.

The chain couples TRBV4-3 to TRBJ2-2; weak D call: TRBD1 (5 bases). Germline-derived CDR1 and CDR2 are LGHNA and YSLEER. There are 13 residues in the CDR3. Trimming took off 0 bases at V and 7 bases at J, with 6 bases between the two ends. The DNA for the CDR3 is TGCGCCAGCAGCCAAGAAACAGGCGGGGAGCTGTTTTTT. It codes for CASSQETGGELFF.

The chain employs TRBV27 and TRBJ2-1; the D gene could be TRBD1 or TRBD2 (5 bases each). This CDR3 is 15 amino acids long. The germline gives CDR1 MNHEY, CDR2 SMNVEV (reference sequence). V was trimmed by 7 bases and J by 1 base, leaving 14 bases between them. The CDR3 DNA sequence: TGTGCCAGCAACCCACTTGGGGGATCCTACAATGAGCAGTTCTTC. Translated: CASNPLGGSYNEQFF.

This clone was observed once. J is TRBJ1-3 and V is TRBV7-8; unclear D gene. Trimming removed 2 bases from V and 0 bases from J, with 8 bases in between. This CDR3 is 15 amino acids long. Germline V gives CDR1 SGHVS, CDR2 FQNEAQ. DNA for the CDR3: TGTGCCAGCAGCTTATCGTCTCCCTCTGGAAACACCATATATTTT. Translation gives CASSLSSPSGNTIYF.

The chain couples TRBV5-6 to TRBJ1-6, with D possibly TRBD1 on 5 matching bases. Germline V CDR1 and CDR2: SGHDT, YYEEEE. The CDR3 consists of 14 residues. V lost 4 bases to trimming and J lost 14 bases, with 19 bases between them. This CDR3 reads CASSLGQAGNTLHF. The CDR3 DNA reads TGTGCCAGCAGCCTCGGACAAGCAGGGAACACCCTCCACTTT.

The V call is TRBV5-6, the J call TRBJ2-1; 8 bases align to TRBD2. CDR1 is SGHDT and CDR2 is YYEEEE in the germline V gene. V was clipped by 4 bases and J by 8 bases; unmatched bases: 14. CDR3 length: 16 amino acids. The CDR3 here is CASSRFSGTVGHEQFF. CDR3 nucleotides: TGTGCCAGCAGCCGGTTTAGCGGGACCGTCGGTCATGAGCAGTTCTTC.

This chain connects TRBV6-1 to TRBJ1-2, with TRBD1 matching over 9 bases. The CDR3 is made up of 14 amino acids. V was clipped by 6 bases and J by 8 bases; unmatched bases: 10. Germline V lookup: CDR1 MNHNS, CDR2 SASEGT. The CDR3: CASSNGQGRWGYTF. The CDR3 nucleotides read TGTGCCAGCAGCAACGGACAGGGGAGGTGGGGCTACACCTTC.

The chain links TRBV7-8 to TRBJ1-3; no definite D call. Germline values: CDR1 SGHVS, CDR2 FQNEAQ. This CDR3 spans 14 amino acids. The V end was cut by 5 bases, the J end by 0 bases, with 8 bases between. The CDR3 here is CASSLTNSGNTIYF. The CDR3 region has the DNA TGTGCCAGCAGCCTGACAAACTCTGGAAACACCATATATTTT.